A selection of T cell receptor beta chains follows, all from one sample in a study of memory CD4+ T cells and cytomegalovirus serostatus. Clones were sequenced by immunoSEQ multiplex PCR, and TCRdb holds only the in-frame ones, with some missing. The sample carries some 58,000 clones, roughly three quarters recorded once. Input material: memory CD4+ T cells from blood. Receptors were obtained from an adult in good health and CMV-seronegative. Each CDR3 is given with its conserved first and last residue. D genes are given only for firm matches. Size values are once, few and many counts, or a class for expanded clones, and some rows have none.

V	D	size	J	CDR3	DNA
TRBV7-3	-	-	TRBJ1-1	CASSSARAVTTEAFF	TGTGCCAGCAGCTCGGCCAGGGCGGTGACCACTGAAGCTTTCTTT
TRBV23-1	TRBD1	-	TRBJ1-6	CASSATSGTGNSPLHF	TGCGCCAGCAGTGCAACTTCCGGGACAGGGAATTCACCCCTCCACTTT
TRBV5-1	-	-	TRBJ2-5	CASSLAVGQETQYF	TGCGCCAGCAGCTTGGCAGTAGGACAAGAGACCCAGTACTTC
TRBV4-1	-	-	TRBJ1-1	CASSPVRGMNTEAFF	TGCGCCAGCAGCCCAGTAAGGGGAATGAACACTGAAGCTTTCTTT
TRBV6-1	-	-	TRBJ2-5	CASSELQKETQYF	TGTGCCAGCAGTGAATTACAAAAAGAGACCCAGTACTTC
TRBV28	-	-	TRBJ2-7	CASSLWGQNYEQYF	TGTGCCAGCAGTTTATGGGGACAAAACTACGAGCAGTACTTC
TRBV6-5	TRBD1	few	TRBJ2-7	CASSYSRWGQGYEQYF	TGTGCCAGCAGTTACTCGCGGTGGGGACAGGGGTACGAGCAGTACTTC
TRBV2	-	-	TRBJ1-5	CASSPEPENQPQHF	TGTGCCAGCAGTCCAGAACCAGAAAATCAGCCCCAGCATTTT
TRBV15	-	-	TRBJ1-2	CATSSRGLHYGYTF	TGTGCCACCAGCAGCCGGGGGCTCCACTATGGCTACACCTTC
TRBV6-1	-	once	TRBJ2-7	CASRLRGESYEQYF	TGTGCCAGCAGACTACGGGGCGAGTCCTACGAGCAGTACTTC